A selection of T cell receptor beta chains follows, all from one sample in a study of vaccination effects on CD4 cells after COVID-19. No antigen has been identified for these receptors. The table came from immunoSEQ multiplex PCR; TCRdb's copy has only in-frame clones and leaves some out. The data contain 25,000 to 30,000 clones, roughly 60% of them singletons. The specimen comprised CD4+ T cells from PBMCs cultured without peptide, sampled before COVID-19 vaccination. The receptors come from a human donor who received a COVID-19 vaccine. CDR3s include the opening cysteine and the closing phenylalanine or tryptophan.

v_gene	j_gene	CDR3aa
TRBV5-1	TRBJ1-1	CASSLEGRNTEAFF
TRBV6-1	TRBJ2-6	CASSERSAGANVLTF
TRBV11-2	TRBJ2-7	CASSLDTSGTYEQYF
TRBV6-1	TRBJ1-4	CASRPPTAANEKLFF
TRBV29-1	TRBJ2-1	CSVVVVRREGLSEQFF
TRBV24-1	TRBJ1-4	CATKPQYLDEPRGPATNEKLFF
TRBV7-9	TRBJ2-7	CASSSAYEQYF
TRBV30	TRBJ1-5	CAWSAREAQHF
TRBV13	TRBJ2-3	CASSFPAGGTDTQYF
TRBV7-6	TRBJ2-1	CASSSHRVSYNEQFF
TRBV10-2	TRBJ1-5	CASSLDRPSGPQHF
TRBV27	TRBJ1-5	CASSSYYSNQPQHF
TRBV6-1	TRBJ1-2	CASSDRDGYTF
TRBV19	TRBJ1-1	CASSRDRGPEAFF
TRBV19	TRBJ1-1	CASNNQGTYEAFF
TRBV4-1	TRBJ2-5	CASSQERAGGPSETQYF
TRBV30	TRBJ1-2	CAWSWKGLANYGYTF
TRBV4-1	TRBJ2-7	CASSQPGKDYEQYF
TRBV7-9	TRBJ2-7	CASSRGTSGGETSYEQYF
TRBV18	TRBJ2-7	CASSEGQYYEQYF
TRBV2	TRBJ1-6	CANRRDLNSPLHF
TRBV27	TRBJ2-6	CASSFDSGANVLTF
TRBV20-1	TRBJ2-7	CSASRLGQGSAYEQYF
TRBV7-9	TRBJ2-2	CASSLASGGTGELFF
TRBV3-1/TRBV3-2	TRBJ2-3	CASSLRTDTQYF
TRBV27	TRBJ2-1	CASSWGQGANEQFF
TRBV15	TRBJ2-7	CATSRDPGLAGVSYEQYF
TRBV29-1	TRBJ1-2	CSTRQGGDYGYTF
TRBV11-3	TRBJ2-2	CASARGGGLSTSNTGELFF
TRBV30	TRBJ2-3	CAWSAPRSWGSTDTQYF
TRBV15	TRBJ1-1	CATSRDLFEGQGTEAFF
TRBV4-1	TRBJ2-7	CASSQVVDSSYEQYF
TRBV5-1	TRBJ2-7	CASSLAEGYEQYF
TRBV6-1	TRBJ2-7	CASSESAGTGGEQYF
TRBV6-5	TRBJ2-7	CASSYSPHYEQYF
TRBV14	TRBJ2-3	CASSQVFSTGLTDTQYF
TRBV11-3	TRBJ2-1	CASSLEGWGSPYDEQFF
TRBV10-2	TRBJ1-5	CASSEGPRLNAAQHF
TRBV6-5	TRBJ2-7	CASRVRTGISYEQYF
TRBV18	TRBJ1-2	CASSPQGDNYGYTF
TRBV27	TRBJ1-1	CASSPRTGNTEAFF
TRBV29-1	TRBJ1-2	CSARDSYGYTF
TRBV5-1	TRBJ2-5	CASGQQETQYF